This section outlines one T cell receptor beta chain sequence together with its context. This entry belongs to a study of blood T cell repertoires in COVID-19. Study in general: The analysed material was cDNA or gDNA that came from T cells, B-cell-depleted T cells, or PBMCs.

The ends were cut back, 3 bases at V and 7 bases at J, with 20 bases in the middle. Germline CDR1 reads DFQATT; CDR2 reads SNEGSKA (reference sequence). The CDR3 has 15 residues. The study assigned cohorts using participant-reported clinical history. Clones were read by immunoSEQ multiplex PCR, and TCRdb kept only the in-frame ones, dropping some. The sample has 170,000 or so clones; more than 75% are singletons. The receptor comes from a woman aged 50 to 60 who had recovered from COVID-19. The V gene is TRBV20-1, the J gene TRBJ2-3; possible D gene TRBD2, 6 bases. Sequenced sample: PBMCs or T cells enriched from blood (not recorded which). The CDR3 nucleotides read TGCAGTGCTAGTTACGGGAGCTTCCGCCTCCATACGCAGTATTTT. This translates into CSASYGSFRLHTQYF.